These T cell receptor beta chains were read from a single sample in a study of blood T cells in healthy people across ages. TCRdb used MiXCR to reprocess the 5' RACE reads, holding one entry per CDR3 protein. The profile shows hundreds of thousands of distinct CDR3 sequences, around 30% of them singletons. Sequencing input: blood. Every receptor here comes from a woman aged 70-85 years in good health. Each CDR3 is given with its conserved first and last residue. A D gene is named only where the DNA matches it firmly. Not all rows give a size; the values are once, few, many and, for expanded clones, a class.

TRBV29-1	-	many	TRBJ2-7	TGCAGCGTTGAGAAGGGAGGATACGAGCAGTACTTC	CSVEKGGYEQYF
TRBV29-1	TRBD1	many	TRBJ2-5	TGCAGCGTCAACAGGGGAGAGACCCAGTACTTC	CSVNRGETQYF
TRBV12-3/TRBV12-4	-	few	TRBJ1-2	TGTGCCAGCAGCGGCAACAGGGCCAACTATGGCTACACCTTC	CASSGNRANYGYTF
TRBV28	-	few	TRBJ1-2	TGTGCCAGCAGTTTGTCCAGAGGCTCCTATGGCTACACCTTC	CASSLSRGSYGYTF
TRBV5-6	TRBD1	-	TRBJ2-2	TGTGCCAGCAGCCAGACAGGGGGGAACACCGGGGAGCTGTTTTTT	CASSQTGGNTGELFF
TRBV6-5	-	few	TRBJ1-2	TGTGCCAGCAGTTCACCGGGACTCCTTTGGAATGGCTACACCTTC	CASSSPGLLWNGYTF
TRBV3-1	TRBD1	-	TRBJ2-3	TGTGCCAGCAGCCCCTCAGGTGGGACAGGGGGCCGAGATACGCAGTATTTT	CASSPSGGTGGRDTQYF
TRBV6-5	TRBD2	-	TRBJ2-5	TGTGCCAGCAGTTACACTCTAGCGGGAGACGAGACCCAGTACTTC	CASSYTLAGDETQYF
TRBV4-1	-	few	TRBJ2-7	TGCGCCAGCGGCGTGGGTTACGAGCAGTACTTC	CASGVGYEQYF
TRBV11-2	-	-	TRBJ2-3	TGTGCCAGCAGCTTCACTAGCTTCCCGTCTGATACGCAGTATTTT	CASSFTSFPSDTQYF
TRBV5-5	-	-	TRBJ2-5	TGTGCCAGCAGCTTGATGTCGGAAGAGACCCAGTACTTC	CASSLMSEETQYF
TRBV19	TRBD1	-	TRBJ2-7	TGTGCCAGTAGTGCCCGGACAGGGCCCTACGAGCAGTACTTC	CASSARTGPYEQYF
TRBV28	-	-	TRBJ1-4	TGTGCCAGCAGCAATAAGCCAACAGGGTTTGGTAATGAAAAACTGTTTTTT	CASSNKPTGFGNEKLFF
TRBV7-8	TRBD2	-	TRBJ2-4	TGTGCCAGCAGCTTAAGGCGCGGAACTAGCGGGAGGTCTCTAGCCAAAAACATTCAGTACTTC	CASSLRRGTSGRSLAKNIQYF
TRBV7-2	TRBD1	many	TRBJ1-4	TGTGCCAGCAGCTTAGGGGGACAGTCGGTGGAAAAACTGTTTTTT	CASSLGGQSVEKLFF
TRBV25-1	TRBD2	-	TRBJ2-1	TGTGCCAGCAGTGAGCCCAGCGGGAGGGACAATGAGCAGTTCTTC	CASSEPSGRDNEQFF
TRBV3-1	-	-	TRBJ2-1	TGTGCCAGCAGCCCTCAGGGTTCCTACAATGAGCAGTTCTTC	CASSPQGSYNEQFF
TRBV7-2	TRBD2	many	TRBJ2-7	TGTGCCAGCAGCGGCGGACTAGCGGGGCCCTACGAGCAGTACTTC	CASSGGLAGPYEQYF
TRBV6-5	-	-	TRBJ2-5	TGTGCCAGCAGTCACAAGTCAGCAGGGCGGGAGACCCAGTACTTC	CASSHKSAGRETQYF
TRBV27	-	-	TRBJ2-2	TGTGCCAGCAGTTCCCTCGATCGGACCGGGGAGCTGTTTTTT	CASSSLDRTGELFF
TRBV3-1	-	few	TRBJ1-6	TGTGCCAGCAGCCAGGCCCACGACAGTCCCCTCCACTTT	CASSQAHDSPLHF
TRBV7-2	TRBD1	-	TRBJ2-7	TGTGCCAGCAGCTGGGACAGGGGGCTCTACGAGCAGTACTTC	CASSWDRGLYEQYF
TRBV24-1	-	-	TRBJ2-6	TGTGCCACCAGTGGTCGAAGTTCTGGGGCCAACGTCCTGACTTTC	CATSGRSSGANVLTF
TRBV12-3/TRBV12-4	TRBD2	-	TRBJ2-3	TGTGCCAGCAGCCGATTTGGCGGGGGGGGCACAGATACGCAGTATTTT	CASSRFGGGGTDTQYF
TRBV7-3	-	few	TRBJ1-2	TGTGCCAGCAGGTTGGGGGACAACTATGGCTACACCTTC	CASRLGDNYGYTF
TRBV5-1	TRBD2	-	TRBJ2-1	TGCGCCAGCAGCTTGGCAACGGGAGGGCCATACAATGAGCAGTTCTTC	CASSLATGGPYNEQFF
TRBV15	-	few	TRBJ1-2	TGTGCCACCAGCAGAGAGTTCGGAGGCTACACCTTC	CATSREFGGYTF
TRBV20-1	-	many	TRBJ2-3	TGCAGTGCCCCCGGGCCCTACGATGATACGCAGTATTTT	CSAPGPYDDTQYF
TRBV7-2	TRBD2	many	TRBJ2-5	TGTGCCAGCAGCTTATTTGCCACTAGCGGGAGGGGGTCTGGCGAGACCCAGTACTTC	CASSLFATSGRGSGETQYF
TRBV6-6	-	-	TRBJ1-4	TGTGCCAGCAGTTACTGGGTCTCCGTAGGTTCAACTAATGAAAAACTGTTTTTT	CASSYWVSVGSTNEKLFF
TRBV14	-	few	TRBJ2-1	TGTGCCAGCAGCCAAGATCTGGGGGGTGAGCAGTTCTTC	CASSQDLGGEQFF
TRBV3-1	-	-	TRBJ1-6	TGTGCCAGCAGCCCGCAGGGTTATAATTCACCCCTCCACTTT	CASSPQGYNSPLHF
TRBV27	-	many	TRBJ2-7	TGTGCCAGCAGCCCCCTAGCCTACGAGCAGTACTTC	CASSPLAYEQYF
TRBV27	TRBD1	few	TRBJ1-6	TGTGCCAGCAGTGCAAGGATGGGACAGCTTAATTCACCCCTCCACTTT	CASSARMGQLNSPLHF
TRBV6-1	TRBD2	few	TRBJ2-7	TGTGCCAGCAGTCCCCACGGCGGGAGCGCTATCTACGAGCAGTACTTC	CASSPHGGSAIYEQYF
TRBV21-1	-	-	TRBJ2-3	TGTGCCAGCAGCAAAGCGCAGGCACCCGATACGCAGTATTTT	CASSKAQAPDTQYF
TRBV20-1	-	-	TRBJ2-7	TGCAGTGCTAGAGGGATCGGATACGAGCAGTACTTC	CSARGIGYEQYF
TRBV29-1	TRBD2	many	TRBJ2-1	TGCAGCTTTAGCGGGAGAACCTACAATGAGCAGTTCTTC	CSFSGRTYNEQFF
TRBV29-1	-	-	TRBJ1-5	TGCAGCGTTGCCCAAGGCAATCAGCCCCAGCATTTT	CSVAQGNQPQHF
TRBV12-3/TRBV12-4	-	-	TRBJ1-1	TGTGCCTGCAGCCCGGACAGCTTGAACGCTGAAGCTTTCTTT	CACSPDSLNAEAFF
TRBV28	-	many	TRBJ2-3	TGTGCCAGCAGGAAGGGTTCAACAGATACGCAGTATTTT	CASRKGSTDTQYF
TRBV14	TRBD1	-	TRBJ2-5	TGTGCCAGCAGCCTCTACACCGGGACAGGGGCAGAGACCCAGTACTTC	CASSLYTGTGAETQYF
TRBV28	-	-	TRBJ1-4	TGTGCCAGCAGCCCTGGGCAGAGTGAAAAACTGCTTTTT	CASSPGQSEKLLF
TRBV7-2	TRBD2	few	TRBJ2-1	TGTGCCAGCAGCCTATCACCGGGACTAGCGCCTTTCAATGAGCAGTTCTTC	CASSLSPGLAPFNEQFF
TRBV3-1	-	-	TRBJ2-3	TGTGCCAGCAGCCAAGATCGCCGGGGTAGCACAGATACGCAGTATTTT	CASSQDRRGSTDTQYF